One sample yielded the 18 T cell receptor beta chains listed below, sequenced in a study of blood T cell repertoires in COVID-19 (dated by TCRdb to 2018 to 2021). The library was produced with the immunoSEQ multiplex PCR assay. TCRdb provides this immuneACCESS table in a form limited to in-frame rearrangements. Some clones are lacking; in checked studies, under half of them reflect an unresolved V gene, and why the rest are absent is not known. The table for this sample lists 230,000 or so clones; 85% of them were counted only once. The top ten constitute just over 6.5% of the sample. The sequenced sample was PBMCs or T cells enriched from blood (not recorded which). Receptor source: a woman in her forties or fifties who had been exposed to COVID-19.

The V call is TRBV10-2, the J call TRBJ2-7, with a weak D call TRBD2 (5 bases). The CDR3 has 13 residues. Deletions cut 5 bases from V and 7 bases from J, with 15 bases between. Germline V gene sequence: CDR1 WSHSY, CDR2 SAAADI. The CDR3 DNA sequence: TGCGCCAGCAGTTCACTTAAGCGAGGGGAGCAGTACTTC. Protein: CASSSLKRGEQYF.

J is TRBJ2-3 and V is TRBV27; tentative D call: TRBD2 (6 bases). CDR3 length equals 13 residues. Germline V gene sequence: CDR1 MNHEY, CDR2 SMNVEV (reference sequence). Trimming removed 6 bases at V and 5 bases at J, with 12 bases between. In nucleotides, the CDR3 is TGTGCCAGCAGCCCTACGGGACTAGATACGCAGTATTTT. This sequence encodes CASSPTGLDTQYF.

This clone was observed a few times. The same CDR3 also results from other DNA sequences found in this sample. The chain is built from TRBV18 and TRBJ1-5; no reliable D call. The germline V and J ends were trimmed by 3 bases and 5 bases, with 8 bases remaining between them. The CDR3 runs to 13 residues. Looked up from germline, CDR1 is KGHSH and CDR2 is LQKENI. CDR3 bases: TGTGCCAGCTCACCCGAGACTCATCAGCCCCAGCATTTT. Its translation is CASSPETHQPQHF.

This clone was recorded a few times. Mismatch with germline at one junction end may stem from a read error. The V and J genes are TRBV2 and TRBJ1-2; tentative D call: TRBD1 (6 bases). Germline CDR1 reads SNHLY; CDR2 reads FYNNEI. The CDR3 consists of 14 residues. The CDR3 region is CASSEGGGPYSYTF. The DNA for the CDR3 is TGTGCCAGCAGTGAAGGGGGGGGCCCCTATAGCTACACCTTC.

This clone was observed once. The chain carries TRBV10-3 and TRBJ2-2; maybe TRBD1 (6 bases). The CDR3 totals 13 residues. CDR1 is ENHRY and CDR2 is SYGVKD in the germline V gene. V was pared by 8 bases and J by 5 bases, with 12 bases between. Here the CDR3 reads CAIENRATGELFF. The DNA for the CDR3 is TGTGCCATCGAGAACAGGGCGACCGGGGAGCTGTTTTTT.

This chain uses TRBV28 with TRBJ1-5; 7 nucleotides agree with TRBD1. The germline gives CDR1 MDHEN, CDR2 SYDVKM. CDR3 length: 15 residues. V dropped 2 bases and J dropped 4; count of bases not matched to a gene: 5. The CDR3 reads CASSLRTGVNQPQHF. The CDR3 bases are TGTGCCAGCAGTTTACGGACAGGAGTAAATCAGCCCCAGCATTTT.

The rearrangement uses TRBV6-5 and TRBJ1-6; 7 bases are a match to TRBD1. The J segment lost 7 bases and the V segment lost 6 bases, leaving 9 bases of the junction unmatched. Per germline, CDR1 MNHEY and CDR2 SVGAGI. The CDR3 has 15 residues. CDR3 amino acids: CASSDLTGRNSPLHF. The CDR3 bases are TGTGCCAGCAGCGACTTGACAGGGAGGAATTCACCCCTCCACTTT.

The V call is TRBV19, the J call TRBJ2-5; TRBD1 aligns across 9 bases. Germline V CDR1 and CDR2: LNHDA, SQIVND (reference sequence). This CDR3 region has 14 residues. V lost 6 bases and J lost 5; bases outside the gene matches: 7. CDR3: CASRGQGRDETQYF. CDR3 in DNA: TGTGCCAGTAGGGGACAGGGAAGGGATGAGACCCAGTACTTC.

V and J are TRBV7-2 and TRBJ1-1; 8 bases agree with TRBD1. This CDR3 is built from 16 residues. Per germline, CDR1 SGHTA and CDR2 FQGNSA. J was trimmed by 2 bases and V by 4 bases; bases with no gene match: 9. This CDR3 is CASSSGTGGGNTEAFF. The CDR3 nucleotides are TGTGCCAGCAGCTCCGGGACAGGTGGTGGAAACACTGAAGCTTTCTTT.

The J gene is TRBJ2-5, the V gene TRBV23-1; 7 nucleotides line up with TRBD1. TRBV23-1 is classed as an ORF, of uncertain function. The CDR3 sequence is 13 residues long. V was pared by 0 bases and J by 5 bases, with 0 bases of the junction left unmatched. CDR3 sequence reads: CASSQSGGETQYF. In nucleotides, the CDR3 is TGCGCCAGCAGTCAATCAGGGGGCGAGACCCAGTACTTC.

In this sample, this clone turned up a few times. The chain joins TRBV5-1 to TRBJ1-6, with D possibly being TRBD1 (5 bases). Germline CDR1 SGHRS, CDR2 YFSETQ. CDR3 length: 16 residues. V gave up 0 bases and J gave up 10 bases, with 17 bases separating them. CDR3 coding DNA: TGCGCCAGCAGCTTGGCCAGCGGGGGAGGGAACTCACCCCTCCACTTT. Translated: CASSLASGGGNSPLHF.

The rearrangement uses TRBV2 and TRBJ1-4; 7 bases agree with TRBD1. J was trimmed by 2 bases and V by 6 bases; bases with no gene match: 6. The CDR3 sequence is 15 residues long. Per the germline V gene, CDR1 is SNHLY and CDR2 is FYNNEI. The CDR3 spells CASRADRVTNEKLFF. The CDR3 bases are TGTGCCAGCAGAGCTGACAGGGTCACTAATGAAAAACTGTTTTTT. Full variable domain (missing parts from reference TRBV2 and TRBJ1-4): EPEVTQTPSHQVTQMGQEVILRCVPISNHLYFYWYRQILGQKVEFLVSFYNNEISEKSEIFDDQFSVERPDGSNFTLKIRSTKLEDSAMYFCASRADRVTNEKLFFGSGTQLSVL.

The rearrangement links TRBV29-1 to TRBJ1-1; 10 bases are a match to TRBD1. Per germline, CDR1 SQVTM and CDR2 ANQGSEA. The CDR3 extends over 15 amino acids. Trimming at V came to 6 bases and at J to 2 bases, leaving 9 bases not matched to a gene. The CDR3 DNA is TGCAGCGTGGGGACAGGGGCTGGGATAAACACTGAAGCTTTCTTT. Protein product: CSVGTGAGINTEAFF.

This chain uses TRBV28 with TRBJ2-1; perhaps TRBD2 as D (7 bases). Germline CDR1 and CDR2: MDHEN and SYDVKM. V was cut by 5 bases and J by 2 bases, with 13 bases left in between. The CDR3 is 15 residues long. The CDR3 DNA follows: TGTGCCAGCAGTGGTGGCGGGGGCCCCTACAATGAGCAGTTCTTC. It yields the protein CASSGGGGPYNEQFF.

The J gene is TRBJ2-7, the V gene TRBV6-2 or TRBV6-3; D ambiguous. Trimming shortened V by 6 bases and J by 6 bases, and 21 bases separated the two germline ends. Germline lookup yields CDR1 MNHEY and CDR2 SVGEGT. The CDR3 loop spans 15 amino acids. In nucleotides, the CDR3 is TGTGCCAGCAGCCCCCCGGGTAGTAGTGTCAGCGAGCAGTACTTC. It yields the protein CASSPPGSSVSEQYF.

This sequence joins TRBV6-5 and TRBJ1-6; D perhaps matches TRBD1 (5 bases). The germline V and J ends were trimmed by 7 bases and 4 bases, with 11 bases remaining between them. Germline V gene data show CDR1 as MNHEY and CDR2 as SVGAGI. This CDR3 is 14 amino acids long. The CDR3: CASIQGAYNSPLHF. DNA for the CDR3: TGTGCCAGCATCCAAGGGGCTTATAATTCACCCCTCCACTTT.

The chain links TRBV6-2 or TRBV6-3 to TRBJ1-3, with TRBD1 as a possible D gene (6 bases). CDR3 length equals 17 residues. The germline V and J ends were trimmed by 5 bases and 1 base, with 18 bases remaining between them. The germline V gene encodes CDR1 MNHEY and CDR2 SVGEGT. DNA of the CDR3: TGTGCCAGCAGTACCCCCCAACCCCAGGGGTCTGGAAACACCATATATTTT. Encoded protein: CASSTPQPQGSGNTIYF.

Here the CDR3 reads CASSYGTPHNSPLHF. The CDR3 bases are TGTGCCAGCAGTTACGGGACACCCCATAATTCACCCCTCCACTTT. V is TRBV6-6 and J is TRBJ1-6, with D possibly being TRBD1 (6 bases). CDR1 MNHNY and CDR2 SVGAGI come from the germline V gene (reference sequence). Trimming shortened V by 2 bases and J by 5 bases, and 10 bases separated the two germline ends. CDR3 length: 15 residues.